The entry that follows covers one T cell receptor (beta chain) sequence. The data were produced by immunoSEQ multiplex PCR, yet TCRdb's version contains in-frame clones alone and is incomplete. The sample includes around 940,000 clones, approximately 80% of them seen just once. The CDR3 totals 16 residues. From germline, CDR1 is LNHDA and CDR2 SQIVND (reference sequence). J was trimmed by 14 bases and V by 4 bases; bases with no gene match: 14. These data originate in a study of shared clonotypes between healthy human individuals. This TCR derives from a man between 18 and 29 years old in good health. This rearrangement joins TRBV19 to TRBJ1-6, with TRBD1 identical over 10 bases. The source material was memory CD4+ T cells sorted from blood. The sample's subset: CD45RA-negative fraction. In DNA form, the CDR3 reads TGTGCCAGTAGTAAGACAGGGGGCACGGCGGGAATGGCCCTCCACTTT. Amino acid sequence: CASSKTGGTAGMALHF.